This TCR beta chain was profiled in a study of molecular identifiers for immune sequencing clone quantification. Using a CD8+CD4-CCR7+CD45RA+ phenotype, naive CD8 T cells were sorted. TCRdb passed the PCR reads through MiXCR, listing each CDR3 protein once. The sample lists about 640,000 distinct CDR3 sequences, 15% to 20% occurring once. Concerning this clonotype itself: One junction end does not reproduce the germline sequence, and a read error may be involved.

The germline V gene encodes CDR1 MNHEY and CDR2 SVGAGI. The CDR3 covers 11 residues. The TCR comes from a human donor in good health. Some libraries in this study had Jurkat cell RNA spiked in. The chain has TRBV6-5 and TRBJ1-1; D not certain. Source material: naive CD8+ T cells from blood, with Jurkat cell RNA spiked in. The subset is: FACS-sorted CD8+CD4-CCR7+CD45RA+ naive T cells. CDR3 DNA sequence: TGTGCCAGCAGTTACGGATCAGAAGCTTCCTTT. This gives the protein CASSYGSEASF.